A single sample gave rise to the 21 T cell receptor beta chains below, sequenced in a study of T cells in women clearing cervical HPV infection. Some clones are missing from TCRdb's copy, which holds only in-frame ones; the method was immunoSEQ multiplex PCR. The sample data list tens of thousands of clones. Source material: blood buffy coat. All receptors come from a woman aged 18-70 years with a cervical HPV16 infection that either progressed to CIN3+ or cleared (not recorded which).

To note about this clone: From the germline J gene comes the end of the CDR3, since the read stops 3 residues before it. The chain combines TRBV6-2 or TRBV6-3 with TRBJ2-7; 9 nucleotides agree with TRBD1. V lost 4 bases to trimming and J lost 2 bases; unmatched junction nucleotides: 6. CDR1 and CDR2 (germline): MNHEY, SVGEGT. The CDR3 runs 15 residues. CDR3 residues: CASSSPGQGAYEQYF. CDR3 bases read: TGTGCCAGCAGTTCTCCGGGACAGGGAGCCTACGAG.

Turning to this clone: Read data end 3 residues before the CDR3 end; the end is taken from the germline J gene. V is TRBV15 and J is TRBJ2-5, with unresolved D. The V gene's germline CDR1 is LNHNV and CDR2 YYDKDF (reference sequence). The CDR3 runs to 14 residues. V lost 0 bases to trimming and J lost 4 bases, with 9 bases between them. This CDR3 reads CATSRDPGRETQYF. The CDR3 DNA, read in part, is TGTGCCACCAGCAGAGATCCAGGTAGAGAGACC.

Details on this clone: The read stops 3 residues short of the end of the CDR3; the missing end is completed from the germline J gene. The rearrangement joins TRBV19 to TRBJ2-1, with 8 bases aligning to TRBD1. The CDR3 covers 13 residues. Germline assignment: CDR1 LNHDA and CDR2 SQIVND (reference sequence). Trimming removed 11 bases from V and 3 bases from J; junction bases left unmatched: 6. The CDR3 DNA, read in part, is TGTGCCTCTGAGGGGACAGGCTACAATGAG. Translating it yields CASEGTGYNE. The full CDR3 protein is CASEGTGYNEQFF.

With regard to this clone: The read ends 3 residues before the CDR3 terminus; that terminus is restored from the germline J gene. The chain joins TRBV6-1 to TRBJ1-3; 8 bases line up with TRBD1. The V and J ends lost 0 bases and 0 bases, in that order; junction bases with no gene match: 4. The CDR3 length is 17 residues. CDR1 is MNHNS, CDR2 SASEGT, per germline. CDR3 residues: CASSEARDRGSGNTIYF. The covered CDR3 bases are TGTGCCAGCAGTGAAGCGCGAGACAGGGGCTCTGGAAACACC.

On this clone itself: The missing CDR3 end, 3 residues past where the read stops, is filled in from the germline J gene. V is TRBV30 and J is TRBJ1-2, with 7 bases aligning to TRBD1. Germline V gene lookup returns CDR1 GTSNPN and CDR2 SVGIG (reference sequence). Trimming cost V 2 bases and J 6 bases; bases outside gene matches: 12. The CDR3 is made up of 15 amino acids. The CDR3 DNA, read in part, is TGTGCCTGGAGTCATAACAGGGGCGGGCGAGATGGC. This sequence encodes CAWSHNRGGRDG. The whole CDR3 is CAWSHNRGGRDGYTF.

A word on this clone: Read sequence stops 3 residues before the CDR3 end, and the germline J gene provides the missing end. The chain couples TRBV19 to TRBJ1-2; D is unclear. The CDR3 contains 11 residues. The germline V gene encodes CDR1 LNHDA and CDR2 SQIVND (reference sequence). V was shortened by 7 bases and J by 5 bases, with 8 bases between the two germline ends. CDR3 bases read: TGTGCCAGTACCCCGGGGTATGGC. As protein: CASTPGYG. The entire CDR3 reads CASTPGYGYTF.

Details on this clone: Read data end 3 residues before the CDR3 end; the end is taken from the germline J gene. The same CDR3 also results from other DNA sequences found in this sample. The J gene is TRBJ2-5, the V gene TRBV20-1; TRBD2 aligns across 11 bases. CDR1 and CDR2 (germline): DFQATT, SNEGSKA (reference sequence). V gave up 3 bases and J gave up 4 bases; unmatched junction bases: 1. This CDR3 has 13 residues. The sequenced CDR3 bases are TGCAGTGCTAGCACTAGCGGGGGAGAGACC. Translated: CSASTSGGET. The full CDR3 sequence reads CSASTSGGETQYF.

Regarding this clone: The CDR3 extends 3 residues past the end of the read, so its final part is completed from the germline J gene. The chain couples TRBV5-1 to TRBJ2-2; 9 bases line up with TRBD1. This CDR3 has 15 residues. Per germline, CDR1 SGHRS and CDR2 YFSETQ. CDR3 bases read: TGCGCCAGCAGCCCGGGGACAGGGAATAATGAAAAG. Encoded protein: CASSPGTGNNEK. The CDR3 in its entirety is CASSPGTGNNEKLFF.

Remarks on this clone: Different DNA sequences within this sample yield the same CDR3. The CDR3 DNA, read in part, is TGCGCCAGCAGCCCCGAGGGGATCTCTGGAAACACC. Its protein is CASSPEGISGNT. The full CDR3 reads CASSPEGISGNTIYF. The chain combines TRBV5-1 with TRBJ1-3; the D gene is possibly TRBD1 (5 bases). The CDR3 end falls 3 residues outside the read, so it is completed with the germline J gene. Germline values: CDR1 SGHRS, CDR2 YFSETQ. This CDR3 has 15 amino acids. Deletions cut 4 bases from V and 0 bases from J, with 11 bases between.

Details on this clone: The read terminates 3 residues ahead of where the CDR3 ends, so the germline J gene completes it. The chain employs TRBV20-1 and TRBJ2-1; the D gene is possibly TRBD2 (6 bases). Trimming took 1 base from V and 8 from J, leaving 9 bases between them. CDR1 DFQATT and CDR2 SNEGSKA come from the germline V gene (reference sequence). This CDR3 comprises 12 residues. The CDR3 here is CSARGRDYEQFF. The DNA read from the CDR3 is TGCAGTGCTAGAGGCCGGGACTATGAG.

Concerning this clone itself: The observed sequence ends 3 residues before the CDR3 terminus, with the missing tail filled in from the germline J gene. This chain connects TRBV4-2 to TRBJ1-6, with 9 positions matching TRBD1. The CDR3 runs 16 residues. From germline, CDR1 is LGHNA and CDR2 YNFKEQ. V gave up 4 bases and J gave up 4 bases; unmatched junction bases: 5. CDR3 sequence reads: CASSLTGGSYNSPLHF. Incomplete CDR3 DNA: TGTGCCAGCAGCCTTACAGGGGGCAGTTATAATTCACCC.

Of note for this clone: The DNA ends 3 residues before the CDR3 does, and the rest of the CDR3 is filled in from the germline J gene. The V and J genes are TRBV13 and TRBJ1-2, with a weak D call TRBD1 (6 bases). Germline CDR1 and CDR2: PRHDT and FYEKMQ (reference sequence). V was shortened by 5 bases and J by 7 bases, with 23 bases between the two germline ends. CDR3 length equals 16 residues. Partial CDR3 DNA: TGTGCCAGCAGCATCGCCGGGACACATACTAGTTTTGGC. Amino acids: CASSIAGTHTSFG. The full-length CDR3 reads as CASSIAGTHTSFGYTF. Filled out from reference TRBV13 and TRBJ1-2, the complete variable domain reads AAGVIQSPRHLIKEKRETATLKCYPIPRHDTVYWYQQGPGQDPQFLISFYEKMQSDKGSIPDRFSAQQFSDYHSELNMSSLELGDSALYFCASSIAGTHTSFGYTFGSGTRLTVV.

With regard to this clone: Coverage ceases 3 residues before the CDR3 finishes, and the germline J gene fills in the end. The chain has TRBV7-3 and TRBJ1-2, with 9 bases aligning to TRBD1. The CDR3 totals 15 residues. Per germline, CDR1 SGHTA and CDR2 FQGTGA. Unmatched junction bases numbered 4, after V lost 0 bases and J lost 5 bases. The CDR3 DNA, read in part, is TGTGCCAGCAGCTTAACCGATGGGACAGGGTATGGC. This codes for CASSLTDGTGYG. The CDR3 as a whole reads CASSLTDGTGYGYTF.

The CDR3 protein is CSARVRGGNTGELFF. Partial CDR3 DNA: TGCAGTGCTAGGGTGCGGGGGGGGAACACCGGGGAG. The chain combines TRBV20-1 with TRBJ2-2, with 9 positions matching TRBD2. The read falls 3 residues short of the CDR3 end, and the missing part is taken from the germline J gene. The V gene's germline CDR1 is DFQATT and CDR2 SNEGSKA (reference sequence). The ends lost 3 bases at V and 1 base at J; junction bases unmatched: 3. CDR3 length: 15 amino acids.

About this clone: The read halts 3 residues ahead of the CDR3 end, with the missing end drawn from the germline J gene. The rearrangement links TRBV29-1 to TRBJ2-1, with 8 bases lining up with TRBD1. V lost 1 base and J lost 5; bases outside the gene matches: 4. The CDR3 totals 14 residues. CDR1 and CDR2 (germline): SQVTM, ANQGSEA. The CDR3 DNA, read in part, is TGCAGCGTTGAAGGCCAGGGGGCAGACAATGAG. Translated, it gives CSVEGQGADNE. The full-length CDR3 reads as CSVEGQGADNEQFF.

Points on this clone: The read is 3 residues too short to cover the CDR3 end, so that end is filled in from the germline J gene. The V and J genes are TRBV20-1 and TRBJ2-5; 9 nucleotides line up with TRBD2. The V segment lost 2 bases and the J segment 2 bases; nucleotides outside the gene matches: 6. Germline lookup yields CDR1 DFQATT and CDR2 SNEGSKA (reference sequence). This CDR3 contains 15 residues. CDR3 DNA, as far as it was read: TGCAGTGCTAGATTAGCGGGGGACACTCAAGAGACC. It yields the protein CSARLAGDTQET. The whole CDR3 sequence is CSARLAGDTQETQYF.

To note about this clone: The sequence runs out 3 residues before the end of the CDR3; the remainder is reconstructed from the germline J gene. The chain links TRBV12-5 to TRBJ2-1, with 15 bases identical to TRBD2. The CDR3 loop spans 15 amino acids. CDR1 and CDR2 from the germline V gene are LGHNT and FRNRAP. V gave up 5 bases and J gave up 7 bases; unmatched junction bases: 3. The CDR3 region is CASGLGLAGGNEQFF. The covered CDR3 bases are TGTGCTAGTGGTCTGGGACTAGCGGGGGGTAATGAG.

A remark on this clone: Sequencing ends 3 residues short of the CDR3 end; the germline J gene provides the rest. This chain links TRBV20-1 with TRBJ2-2; a weak D match, TRBD1 (6 bases). This CDR3 is 16 amino acids long. V lost 0 bases and J 6 bases, leaving 17 bases between the germline ends. CDR1 and CDR2 from the germline V gene are DFQATT and SNEGSKA (reference sequence). The CDR3 sequence: CSARDHREIVAGELFF. The covered CDR3 bases are TGCAGTGCTAGAGATCACAGGGAGATTGTTGCCGGGGAG.

A remark on this clone: The read ends 3 residues before the CDR3 terminus; that terminus is restored from the germline J gene. The chain is built from TRBV19 and TRBJ2-3, with TRBD2 identical over 12 bases. Trimming took 7 bases from V and 3 from J; bases not matched to a gene: 8. The CDR3 sequence is 16 residues long. CDR1 LNHDA and CDR2 SQIVND come from the germline V gene (reference sequence). The CDR3 loop reads CASNSRGLAGTDTQYF. The CDR3 DNA, read in part, is TGTGCCAGTAATTCCCGAGGACTAGCGGGGACAGATACG.

Comments on this clone: The read halts 3 residues ahead of the CDR3 end, with the missing end drawn from the germline J gene. The chain couples TRBV29-1 to TRBJ2-1; 10 nucleotides agree with TRBD1. Germline V lookup: CDR1 SQVTM, CDR2 ANQGSEA. The trim removed 5 bases at V and 3 bases at J, leaving 10 bases unmatched. The CDR3 has 16 residues. The CDR3 DNA, read in part, is TGCAGCGTTCATGGGACAGGGGCGATGGACTACAATGAG. Encoded protein: CSVHGTGAMDYNE. From start to end, the CDR3 is CSVHGTGAMDYNEQFF.

Comments on this clone: Sequencing ends 3 residues short of the CDR3 end; the germline J gene provides the rest. The J gene is TRBJ2-3, the V gene TRBV7-2; D might be TRBD2 (6 bases). The CDR3 contains 15 residues. V was trimmed by 7 bases and J by 3 bases, leaving 17 bases between them. CDR1 is SGHTA, CDR2 FQGNSA, per germline. The CDR3 bases that were read are TGTGCCAGCATCCCACGAAGCGGGCAAACAGATACG. Protein: CASIPRSGQTDT. The full CDR3 protein reads CASIPRSGQTDTQYF.